This is a list of T cell receptor beta chains from one sample in a study of cytomegalovirus exposure and HLA in healthy donors. Method: immunoSEQ multiplex PCR; TCRdb's copy keeps in-frame clones and lacks some. The data hold over 150,000 clones, with roughly 84% observed a single time. The specimen was PBMCs. These receptors were obtained from a man under 40 in good health and CMV-seropositive. The CDR3 runs from the conserved cysteine through the conserved F or W. The D gene is left open where the match is weak. Clone size, where shown, is once, few, many, or a class for clones that have expanded.

TRBD1	TRBJ1-2	.	TRBV9	TGTGCCAGCAGCCCGGGGACAGGGCACTATGGCTACACCTTC	CASSPGTGHYGYTF
TRBD1	TRBJ1-2	few	TRBV30	TGTGCCTGCCCCGCGACAGGGGCGGCCCCCAGCTACACCTTC	CACPATGAAPSYTF
TRBD1	TRBJ2-7	.	TRBV5-1	TGCGCCAGCAGCAGGAGACAGGGTGAGGGCTACGAGCAGTACTTC	CASSRRQGEGYEQYF
.	TRBJ2-2	.	TRBV5-1	TGCGCCAGCAGCTGGCGCGGGGCAACCGGGGAGCTGTTTTTT	CASSWRGATGELFF
.	TRBJ2-3	.	TRBV4-2	TGTGCCAGCAGCCAAGTACAGGGAAAGGGTACGCAGTATTTT	CASSQVQGKGTQYF
.	TRBJ2-3	once	TRBV11-3	TGTGCCAGCAGCCCAAGCCGCAGCACAGATACGCAGTATTTT	CASSPSRSTDTQYF
TRBD1	TRBJ2-5	once	TRBV11-2	TGTGCCAGCACGGGGCAGGGGGAAGAGACCCAGTACTTC	CASTGQGEETQYF
TRBD2	TRBJ2-1	once	TRBV9	TGTGCCAGCAGCGTAGAATCTAGCGGGAGCCCGGCCTACAATGAGCAGTTCTTC	CASSVESSGSPAYNEQFF
.	TRBJ2-3	.	TRBV4-1	TGCGCCAGCAGCCAAGAGCTGGTCACTAGCACAGATACGCAGTATTTT	CASSQELVTSTDTQYF
.	TRBJ1-2	.	TRBV9	TGTGCCAGCAGCGGTGGACAGCGCAACTATGGCTACACCTTC	CASSGGQRNYGYTF
.	TRBJ1-5	.	TRBV19	.	CASSIVGRGSNQPQHF
.	TRBJ1-6	.	TRBV27	TGTGCCAGCAGTTTATTCCAGGGACTTAATTCACCCCTCCACTTT	CASSLFQGLNSPLHF
.	TRBJ1-5	.	TRBV19	TGTGCCAGTAGTCATACAGGTCAGCCCCAGCATTTT	CASSHTGQPQHF
TRBD2	TRBJ2-1	once	TRBV6-4	TGTGCCAGCAGTGACTATGCGGGAGCCTACAATGAGCAGTTCTTC	CASSDYAGAYNEQFF
.	TRBJ1-1	.	TRBV27	TGTGCCAGCAAACGCACTAGCCTGGGCCGGAACACTGAAGCTTTCTTT	CASKRTSLGRNTEAFF
TRBD1	TRBJ1-4	.	TRBV6-1	TGTGCCAGCAGTGAAGTTCCGGGACAGGGGGCAACTAATGAAAAACTGTTTTTT	CASSEVPGQGATNEKLFF
TRBD1	TRBJ1-2	once	TRBV2	TGTGCCAGCAGTGAGACAGGGGGTATTCTATATGGCTACACCTTC	CASSETGGILYGYTF
TRBD2	TRBJ2-6	.	TRBV4-1	TGCGCCAGCAGCCGTCCCGGGAGGTCTGGGGCCAACGTCCTGACTTTC	CASSRPGRSGANVLTF
.	TRBJ2-2	.	TRBV7-2	TGTGCCAGCAGCTTAGTATTGACCGGGGAGCTGTTTTTT	CASSLVLTGELFF
TRBD2	TRBJ2-7	once	TRBV27	TGTGCCAGCAGTTTGACGGGACTAGCGATCTACGAGCAGTACTTC	CASSLTGLAIYEQYF
.	TRBJ1-4	.	TRBV5-4	TGTGCCAGCAGCTTGGACCGGGGTAAACTGTTTTTT	CASSLDRGKLFF
.	TRBJ2-5	.	TRBV11-2	TGTGCCAGCAGCCCCAGAGGAGGTATTGTGGAGACCCAGTACTTC	CASSPRGGIVETQYF
.	TRBJ1-5	.	TRBV15	TGTGCCACCAGCAGAGACACTGGAGCGGTAGGGCAGCCCCAGCATTTT	CATSRDTGAVGQPQHF
.	TRBJ2-7	few	TRBV6-6	TGTGCCAGCAGTTACTCGTTTGCGGGACGCTCGTACGAGCAGTACTTC	CASSYSFAGRSYEQYF
.	TRBJ2-1	few	TRBV27	TGTGCCAGCAGTGCTCCACTTAATGAGCAGTTCTTC	CASSAPLNEQFF
.	TRBJ2-4	.	TRBV6-5	TGTGCCAGCAGCCTGGGGCGTAGGGAAAACATTCAGTACTTC	CASSLGRRENIQYF
TRBD1	TRBJ1-1	.	TRBV11-2	TGTGCCAGCAGCCACTATGCAGGGGGCTGGGACACTGAAGCTTTCTTT	CASSHYAGGWDTEAFF
.	TRBJ2-3	.	TRBV29-1	TGCAGTGGGGAGGGCACAGATACGCAGTATTTT	CSGEGTDTQYF
.	TRBJ1-2	.	TRBV5-4	TGTGCCAGCAGCTTGGTCGGCAGGGCCGACTATGGCTACACCTTC	CASSLVGRADYGYTF
TRBD1	TRBJ2-7	.	TRBV5-1	TGCGCCAGCAGCTTGGACAGGGGGGAGCAGTACTTC	CASSLDRGEQYF
.	TRBJ2-1	.	TRBV29-1	TGCAGCGTTGACAATACAGGGCCCCCCTACAATGAGCAGTTCTTC	CSVDNTGPPYNEQFF
.	TRBJ2-3	.	TRBV28	TGTGCCAGCGCGGCCACCACAGATACGCAGTATTTT	CASAATTDTQYF
.	TRBJ2-7	.	TRBV11-2	TGTGCCAGCAGCCTTATCGTCGGAGCCTACGAGCAGTACTTC	CASSLIVGAYEQYF
.	TRBJ2-3	.	TRBV19	TGTGCCAGTACCGCCACTACGGGTACGCAGTATTTT	CASTATTGTQYF
TRBD2	TRBJ2-3	.	TRBV6-1	TGTGCCAGCAGTGAAGGGACGGGAGGCCACACAGATACGCAGTATTTT	CASSEGTGGHTDTQYF
TRBD2	TRBJ2-7	.	TRBV6-5	TGTGCCAGTAGTCCAACGACTAGCGGGTGGTACGAGCAGTACTTC	CASSPTTSGWYEQYF
TRBD2	TRBJ2-2	.	TRBV10-3	TGTGCCATCAGTGATGTCCCCGGGACTAGTCTTTCCGGGGAGCTGTTTTTT	CAISDVPGTSLSGELFF
.	TRBJ1-6	.	TRBV6-5	TGTGCCAGCAGAACTACAGGGTTAGGGTCACCCCTCCACTTT	CASRTTGLGSPLHF
.	TRBJ2-2	once	TRBV29-1	TGCAGCGCACTGAACACCGGGGAGCTGTTTTTT	CSALNTGELFF
TRBD1	TRBJ1-1	.	TRBV19	TGTGCCAGTAGTTCCCGGGGGCAGGGGGCGAGAGTCACTGAAGCTTTCTTT	CASSSRGQGARVTEAFF
.	TRBJ2-5	once	TRBV7-8	TGTGCCAGCAGCCGAGACAGGAAAGAGACCCAGTACTTC	CASSRDRKETQYF
TRBD2	TRBJ2-5	.	TRBV4-3	TGCGCCAGCAGCCCAGGTCGGGGGAGGGCTATCGAGACCCAGTACTTC	CASSPGRGRAIETQYF
.	TRBJ1-5	.	TRBV19	TGTGCCAGTACCCCTGGAGGCGGCGGTGGGGATCAGCCCCAGCATTTT	CASTPGGGGGDQPQHF
TRBD1	TRBJ2-7	.	TRBV18	TGTGCCAGCTCACCCCCAGACAGGGCAGGATCCTACGAGCAGTACTTC	CASSPPDRAGSYEQYF
TRBD2	TRBJ2-5	.	TRBV18	TGTGCCAGCTCACCTAACCCGGGGAGCGGGAGAGGGTTGTATCAAGAGACCCAGTACTTC	CASSPNPGSGRGLYQETQYF
TRBD1	TRBJ1-5	.	TRBV19	TGTGCCAGTAGTGCCGGGACAGGTCGCAATCAGCCCCAGCATTTT	CASSAGTGRNQPQHF
TRBD2	TRBJ2-7	.	TRBV15	TGTGCCACCAGCCTTGAGAGGGAGGGTCCCTCCGAGCAGTACTTC	CATSLEREGPSEQYF
.	TRBJ2-5	.	TRBV12-2	TGTGCAAGTCGCTCCTCGGACAGGGCGGACCAAGAGACCCAGTACTTC	CASRSSDRADQETQYF
.	TRBJ1-1	.	TRBV11-3	TGTGCCACCGGAAGTTCGGGGAGAAACACTGAAGCTTTCTTT	CATGSSGRNTEAFF
.	TRBJ1-2	.	TRBV7-9	TGTTCCAGCAGCTTAGAACGGCGCTTGAGCGATGGCTACACCTTC	CSSSLERRLSDGYTF
.	TRBJ2-1	.	TRBV4-2	TGTGCCAGCAGCCAAGATCCCTTAAACAATGAGCAGTTCTTC	CASSQDPLNNEQFF
.	TRBJ1-3	.	TRBV5-5	TGTGCCAGCAGCCCGGGTGGCTTTGGAAACACCATATATTTT	CASSPGGFGNTIYF
TRBD1	TRBJ2-5	.	TRBV15	TGTGCCACCAGCAGTTGGGCCCCGGGACAGCCCCAAGAGACCCAGTACTTC	CATSSWAPGQPQETQYF
TRBD2	TRBJ2-1	once	TRBV5-8	TGTGCCAGCAGCTCAGCGGGACTTTCCACCACTCATGAGCAGTTCTTC	CASSSAGLSTTHEQFF
TRBD2	TRBJ2-3	.	TRBV4-1	TGCGCCAGCAGTCGGATCGCGGGAGACGGAGATACGCAGTATTTT	CASSRIAGDGDTQYF
TRBD2	TRBJ2-3	.	TRBV29-1	TGCAGCGTTTTGACTAGCGGGAGGGATACGCAGTATTTT	CSVLTSGRDTQYF
.	TRBJ2-2	few	TRBV2	TGTGCCAGCAGTGTTAGGGGGATCGGTGCGGAGCTGTTTTTT	CASSVRGIGAELFF
TRBD1	TRBJ1-1	.	TRBV5-1	TGCGCCAGCAGCCCGGACAGGGTTGGAATAACTGAAGCTTTCTTT	CASSPDRVGITEAFF
.	TRBJ2-5	.	TRBV5-1	TGCGCCAGCAGCTTGGTCGGCGGGCAAGAGACCCAGTACTTC	CASSLVGGQETQYF